The 8 T cell receptor beta chains below all came from one sample that was sequenced in a study of blood T cells in healthy people across ages. Together with a sample-barcoded 5' primer, a J-beta primer mix was included in a second PCR lasting about 6 to 11 cycles. TCRdb ran MiXCR on the 5' RACE reads and lists one entry per CDR3 protein. The repertoire has more than 1.4 million distinct CDR3 sequences, around 42% of them found once; the top ten carry approximately 7.9%. The sequencing input was blood. These receptors all come from a young woman in good health.

The sample holds one count of this clonotype. This chain joins TRBV4-1 and TRBJ2-5, with TRBD1 as a possible D gene (6 bases). The tail of the sequence fits TRBJ2-7 better, so the J call may be wrong. CDR1 and CDR2 (germline): MGHRA, YSYEKL. The CDR3 extends over 16 amino acids. This chain's CDR3 is CASSQLTPQGTLEQYF. The CDR3 coding sequence is TGCGCCAGCAGCCAACTCACCCCACAGGGTACCCTCGAGCAGTACTTC.

In this sample, this clonotype turned up a few times. The J gene is TRBJ2-4, the V gene TRBV12-3 or TRBV12-4, with 10 bases matching TRBD2. V lost 6 bases, J lost 3 bases, and 5 bases stayed unmatched. This CDR3 is built from 15 residues. CDR3 DNA sequence: TGTGCCAGCAGCCGAGCGGGAGGGGACAAAAACATTCAGTACTTC. Translation: CASSRAGGDKNIQYF.

The chain recombines TRBV3-1 with TRBJ2-1, with D hard to call. Trimming cost V 1 base and J 9 bases, with 10 bases left between them. The germline V gene has CDR1 LGHDT and CDR2 YNNKEL (reference sequence). The CDR3 loop spans 13 amino acids. CDR3 sequence reads: CASSQGYLTEQFF. The CDR3 coding sequence is TGTGCCAGCAGCCAAGGGTACCTCACTGAGCAGTTCTTC.

The chain employs TRBV5-1 and TRBJ2-5; 7 bases are shared with TRBD2. V lost 3 bases to trimming and J lost 4 bases; unmatched junction nucleotides: 12. This CDR3 has 16 amino acids. From germline, CDR1 is SGHRS and CDR2 YFSETQ. Here the CDR3 reads CASSSNTGTTLETQYF. CDR3 DNA sequence: TGCGCCAGCAGCTCGAATACCGGGACTACACTAGAGACCCAGTACTTC.

This clonotype has more than one count but fewer than ten. CDR3 in DNA: TGTGCCAGCAGCCAAAGGACAGGGTTTAATGAAAAACTGTTTTTT. This translates into CASSQRTGFNEKLFF. J is TRBJ1-4 and V is TRBV3-1; 8 bases fit TRBD1. There are 15 residues in the CDR3. V was pared by 2 bases and J by 4 bases, with 3 bases of the junction left unmatched. The germline gives CDR1 LGHDT, CDR2 YNNKEL (reference sequence).

In its sample, this clonotype was seen many times. The rearrangement joins TRBV7-2 to TRBJ1-2; D ambiguous. This CDR3 region has 15 residues. Germline CDR1 and CDR2: SGHTA and FQGNSA. The V end was cut by 2 bases, the J end by 2 bases, with 12 bases between. The CDR3 region has the DNA TGTGCCAGCAGCTTAAGTACCGCCAGCAACTATGGCTACACCTTC. As protein: CASSLSTASNYGYTF.

This clonotype was observed a few times. The rearrangement links TRBV25-1 to TRBJ1-5, with D perhaps matching TRBD1 (6 bases). Germline lookup yields CDR1 MGHDK and CDR2 SYGVNS. CDR3 length: 13 residues. V was shortened by 0 bases and J by 7 bases, with 7 bases between the two germline ends. The CDR3 DNA reads TGTGCCAGCAGTGAATATGGGGGCCAGCCCCAGCATTTT. Translated, it gives CASSEYGGQPQHF.

To note about this clonotype: The junction differs from germline at one of its ends, possibly a read error. The rearrangement uses TRBV5-1 and TRBJ1-2; D not resolved. This CDR3 region has 13 residues. In germline, CDR1 is SGHRS, CDR2 YFSETQ. For the CDR3, the DNA is TGCGCCAGCAGCTTGGAAGGGAGCTATGACTACACCTTC. It encodes CASSLEGSYDYTF.